This T cell receptor (beta chain) was recovered during a study of blood T cell repertoires in COVID-19. On the study more broadly: PBMCs, B-cell-depleted T cells, or T cells were the source of the cDNA or gDNA that made up the material.

Sequenced by immunoSEQ multiplex PCR; TCRdb stores in-frame clones only, minus some. The repertoire holds more than 250,000 clones, around 83% seen once, with approximately 1.2% in the top ten. In its sample, this clone was seen once. The sample carries other DNA sequences with the same CDR3. V lost 0 bases, J lost 7 bases, and 7 bases lay in between. Germline V gene data show CDR1 as LGHDT and CDR2 as YNNKEL (reference sequence). The CDR3 totals 13 residues. Material: peripheral blood. The chain employs TRBV3-1 (or the pseudogene TRBV3-2) and TRBJ1-5; D is unresolved. This clonotype was obtained from a woman between 50 and 59 years old with acute or convalescent COVID-19. The CDR3 nucleotides read TGTGCCAGCAGCCAAGATTTAAGCCAGCCCCAGCATTTT. Protein product: CASSQDLSQPQHF.